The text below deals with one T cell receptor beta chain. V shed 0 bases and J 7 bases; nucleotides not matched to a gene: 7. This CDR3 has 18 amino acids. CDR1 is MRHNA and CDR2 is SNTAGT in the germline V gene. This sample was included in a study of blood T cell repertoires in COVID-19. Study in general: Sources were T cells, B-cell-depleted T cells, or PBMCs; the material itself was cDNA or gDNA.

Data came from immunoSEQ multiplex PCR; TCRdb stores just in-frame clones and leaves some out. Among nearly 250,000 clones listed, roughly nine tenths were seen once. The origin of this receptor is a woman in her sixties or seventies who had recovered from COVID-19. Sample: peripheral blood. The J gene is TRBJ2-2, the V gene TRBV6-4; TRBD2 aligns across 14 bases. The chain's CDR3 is CASSDSPPGLAGDGELFF. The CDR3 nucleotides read TGTGCCAGCAGTGACTCCCCCCCGGGACTAGCGGGGGACGGGGAGCTGTTTTTT.